Listed here are 13 T cell receptor beta chains from one sample, sequenced in a study of T cell responses to AZD1222 COVID-19 vaccine. Sequencing was performed with immunoSEQ multiplex PCR; in TCRdb, only in-frame clones are kept and a portion is missing. The sample records roughly 150,000 clones, roughly 90% being singletons. Here the sequenced sample was peripheral blood, taken 28 days after the second AZD1222 dose. The receptors were gathered from an adult who received the AZD1222 COVID-19 vaccine.

The chain employs TRBV7-2 and TRBJ2-7; a possible D gene is TRBD2 (6 bases). Germline V gene data show CDR1 as SGHTA and CDR2 as FQGNSA. The CDR3 consists of 14 residues. V was cut by 3 bases and J by 2 bases, with 11 bases left in between. Here the CDR3 reads CASSLAGSPYEQYF. The DNA of the CDR3 is TGTGCCAGCAGCTTGGCGGGGTCGCCCTACGAGCAGTACTTC.

CDR3 nucleotides: TGTGCCAGCAGCGATACAGCGGGGGGGCGGAGTGAGCAGTTCTTC. Protein: CASSDTAGGRSEQFF. The chain recombines TRBV7-7 with TRBJ2-1; 10 nucleotides line up with TRBD2. The CDR3 consists of 15 residues. With 5 bases clipped from V and 9 bases from J, the junction kept 10 bases outside the gene matches. Looked up from germline, CDR1 is SSHAT and CDR2 is FNYEAQ (reference sequence).

The chain uses TRBV5-1 and TRBJ1-4; 8 bases line up with TRBD1. The CDR3 spans 15 residues. V dropped 4 bases and J dropped 7; count of bases not matched to a gene: 9. CDR1 and CDR2 from the germline V gene are SGHRS and YFSETQ. CDR3: CASSPLTGGREKLFF. CDR3 in DNA: TGCGCCAGCAGCCCACTAACAGGGGGTCGTGAAAAACTGTTTTTT.

The gene calls are TRBV6-1 and TRBJ1-6; TRBD1 might be the D (6 bases). Germline CDR1 and CDR2: MNHNS and SASEGT. The CDR3 runs to 16 residues. The V end was cut by 3 bases, the J end by 8 bases, with 17 bases between. CDR3 sequence reads: CASSDPTGFGDSPLHF. The CDR3, as DNA: TGTGCCAGCAGTGACCCAACAGGGTTCGGTGATTCACCCCTCCACTTT.

J is TRBJ1-3 and V is TRBV2, with 7 bases identical to TRBD1. Germline values: CDR1 SNHLY, CDR2 FYNNEI. V lost 6 bases, J lost 2 bases, and 7 bases stayed unmatched. The CDR3 loop spans 15 amino acids. CDR3 protein: CASRPTGAAGNTIYF. The CDR3 bases are TGTGCCAGCAGGCCAACAGGGGCAGCTGGAAACACCATATATTTT.

The genes are TRBV2 and TRBJ2-2; TRBD1 agrees at 9 bases. Unmatched junction bases numbered 3, after V lost 6 bases and J lost 1 base. Germline V gene data show CDR1 as SNHLY and CDR2 as FYNNEI. The CDR3 spans 15 residues. The CDR3 nucleotides read TGTGCCAGCAGCCTGGACAGGGGGAACACCGGGGAGCTGTTTTTT. It yields the protein CASSLDRGNTGELFF.

The chain combines TRBV5-5 with TRBJ1-6, with no clear D. V was shortened by 4 bases and J by 7 bases, with 6 bases between the two germline ends. Germline CDR1 is SGHKS and CDR2 is YYEKEE (reference sequence). The CDR3 contains 12 residues. The CDR3 DNA reads as TGTGCCAGCAGCGGAAACAATTCACCCCTCCACTTT. Protein product: CASSGNNSPLHF.

This chain connects TRBV5-4 to TRBJ1-1; a possible D gene is TRBD1 (5 bases). Germline lookup yields CDR1 SGHNT and CDR2 YYREEE (reference sequence). Trimming shortened V by 0 bases and J by 6 bases, and 9 bases separated the two germline ends. This CDR3 has 13 amino acids. CDR3 coding DNA: TGTGCCAGCAGCTTGGGGGGGTCCCCTGAAGCTTTCTTT. Its translation: CASSLGGSPEAFF.

In nucleotides, the CDR3 is TGCGCCAGCAGCTTGGAAGATCTCCCATCACCCCTCCACTTT. This codes for CASSLEDLPSPLHF. The J gene is TRBJ1-6, the V gene TRBV5-1, with D unclear. The germline gives CDR1 SGHRS, CDR2 YFSETQ. This CDR3 has 14 amino acids. With 0 bases removed from V and 10 bases from J, the gap between germline ends came to 11 bases.

This chain's CDR3 is CASSGPTSGRASEGQYF. DNA of the CDR3: TGTGCCAGCAGCGGGCCCACTAGCGGGAGGGCCAGTGAGGGGCAGTATTTT. The rearrangement links TRBV9 to TRBJ2-3; 13 bases map to TRBD2. Germline loops: CDR1 SGDLS, CDR2 YYNGEE. V gave up 3 bases and J gave up 11 bases; unmatched junction bases: 15. The CDR3 is 17 residues long.

This chain links TRBV7-3 with TRBJ2-7; either TRBD1 or TRBD2 may supply D (6 bases each). Trimming stripped 2 bases from V and 2 bases from J, with 19 bases between. Germline V gives CDR1 SGHTA, CDR2 FQGTGA. The length of the CDR3 is 17 residues. This CDR3 reads CASSLSTGGEGTYEQYF. CDR3 DNA sequence: TGTGCCAGCAGCTTATCCACCGGGGGCGAGGGTACCTACGAGCAGTACTTC.

CDR3 in amino acids: CASSQEKAGGVYEQYF. The CDR3 DNA reads TGCGCCAGCAGCCAAGAGAAGGCGGGTGGCGTCTACGAGCAGTACTTC. The chain links TRBV4-1 to TRBJ2-7; tentative D call: TRBD2 (5 bases). This CDR3 region has 16 residues. Germline V gives CDR1 MGHRA, CDR2 YSYEKL. With 0 bases removed from V and 3 bases from J, the gap between germline ends came to 15 bases.

This clone was detected only once. The V and J genes are TRBV6-5 and TRBJ1-2; 7 bases are a match to TRBD1. Germline CDR1 MNHEY, CDR2 SVGAGI. The CDR3 covers 15 residues. The V gene end was trimmed by 0 bases and the J gene end by 8 bases; junction bases not matched to a gene: 9. This CDR3 reads CASSYSGRGEAGYTF. CDR3 nucleotide sequence: TGTGCCAGCAGTTACTCGGGCAGGGGGGAAGCGGGCTACACCTTC.